Each of the 13 T cell receptor beta chains below was sequenced from the same sample in a study of T cells in Graves' hyperthyroidism and ophthalmopathy. Amplification of TCR beta CDR3 regions used RNA as the template. When the TCR CDR3 underwent first-round RT-PCR, the HTBI primer set was used. MiXCR, applied by TCRdb to the multiplex PCR reads, yields one record per CDR3 protein. The repertoire includes some 740,000 distinct CDR3 sequences, around 13% of them detected once, and 10% sits in the top ten. The material sequenced was blood. All receptors come from a woman between 18 and 29 years old with Graves' hyperthyroidism.

V usage is TRBV28 and J usage is TRBJ2-3, with 12 bases aligning to TRBD2. The junction had 6 bases not matched to a gene; V was cut back by 6 bases and J by 2 bases. Germline CDR1 reads MDHEN; CDR2 reads SYDVKM. The CDR3 has 16 residues. CDR3 sequence: CASSYGLAGITDTQYF. The CDR3 DNA follows: TGTGCCAGCAGCTACGGACTAGCGGGAATCACAGATACGCAGTATTTT.

This clonotype has more than one count but fewer than ten. V gene TRBV29-1 combines with J gene TRBJ2-3, with 10 positions matching TRBD1. J was trimmed by 4 bases and V by 4 bases; bases with no gene match: 8. The CDR3 sequence is 15 residues long. Germline lookup yields CDR1 SQVTM and CDR2 ANQGSEA. CDR3 coding DNA: TGCAGCGTTGCCGGGGGACAGGGGTCGGCAGATACGCAGTATTTT. Translation gives CSVAGGQGSADTQYF.

This clonotype was observed many times. This chain links TRBV7-8 with TRBJ2-7; D is possibly TRBD2 (6 bases). Germline V gives CDR1 SGHVS, CDR2 FQNEAQ. The V and J ends lost 7 bases and 3 bases respectively, with 13 bases between them. The CDR3 extends over 13 amino acids. The CDR3 protein is CASKLAEGYEQYF. CDR3 DNA: TGTGCCAGCAAGTTAGCGGAAGGCTACGAGCAGTACTTC.

Many counts were recorded for this clonotype. The chain has TRBV24-1 and TRBJ2-1; 10 bases are shared with TRBD1. Germline values: CDR1 KGHDR, CDR2 SFDVKD. This CDR3 is 15 amino acids long. The junction had 7 bases not matched to a gene; V was cut back by 4 bases and J by 8 bases. CDR3 amino acids: CATSDPRQGAYEQFF. The CDR3 bases are TGTGCCACCAGTGACCCTAGACAGGGGGCGTATGAGCAGTTCTTC.

This clonotype showed up just once. An end of the junction does not agree with germline; a read error may underlie this. The chain links TRBV11-3 to TRBJ1-2; no reliable D call. Germline lookup yields CDR1 SGHNT and CDR2 YENEEA. This CDR3 has 12 amino acids. CDR3 bases: TGTGCCAGCAGCTCCTTAGACTATGGCTGCACCTTC. Residues: CASSSLDYGCTF.

At least ten counts were recorded for this clonotype. V is TRBV13 and J is TRBJ2-3; D is perhaps TRBD1 or TRBD2 (5 bases each). Germline assignment: CDR1 PRHDT and CDR2 FYEKMQ (reference sequence). CDR3 size: 13 residues. V dropped 4 bases and J dropped 8 bases, with 13 bases sitting between them. The CDR3 coding sequence is TGTGCCAGCAGCTCCCGAGATGGGGGTACGCAGTATTTT. Amino acid sequence: CASSSRDGGTQYF.

The V gene is TRBV4-3, the J gene TRBJ2-1; D is unresolved. V lost 0 bases to trimming and J lost 9 bases, with 12 bases between them. Per germline, CDR1 LGHNA and CDR2 YSLEER. The CDR3 runs to 14 residues. The CDR3 DNA sequence: TGCGCCAGCAGCCAAGAGGGAACGTTGGGTGAGCAGTTCTTC. This gives the protein CASSQEGTLGEQFF.

This clonotype has only a few counts. V is TRBV7-9 and J is TRBJ1-4; a possible D gene is TRBD1 (6 bases). This CDR3 comprises 16 residues. V lost 0 bases, J lost 6 bases, and 14 bases lay in between. Germline V gives CDR1 SEHNR, CDR2 FQNEAQ (reference sequence). The CDR3 loop reads CASSLAGQPDDEKLFF. CDR3 DNA sequence: TGTGCCAGCAGCTTAGCAGGACAGCCCGACGATGAAAAACTGTTTTTT.

This clonotype was recorded a few times. This chain uses TRBV30 with TRBJ2-1; 8 bases match TRBD2. The trim removed 7 bases at V and 6 bases at J, leaving 11 bases unmatched. The CDR3 is 14 amino acids. Germline loops: CDR1 GTSNPN, CDR2 SVGIG (reference sequence). CDR3 residues: CAFQGTSGVNEQFF. The CDR3 bases are TGTGCCTTCCAGGGGACTAGTGGTGTCAATGAGCAGTTCTTC.

This clonotype was recorded a few times. The chain uses TRBV12-3 or TRBV12-4 and TRBJ1-3; 8 nucleotides match TRBD1. After removal of 6 bases from V and 2 bases from J, the junction contained 9 bases not matched to a gene. CDR3 length: 16 residues. The CDR3 here is CASRPGQGGPGNTIYF. The CDR3 region has the DNA TGTGCCAGCAGACCCGGACAGGGAGGGCCTGGAAACACCATATATTTT.

In this sample, this clonotype turned up a few times. The V and J genes are TRBV9 and TRBJ2-7; 11 nucleotides match TRBD2. Trimming removed 4 bases from V and 6 bases from J; junction bases left unmatched: 6. The CDR3 is 14 residues long. The germline V gene has CDR1 SGDLS and CDR2 YYNGEE. DNA for the CDR3: TGTGCCAGCAGCAAACTAGCGGGAGTGGTCGAGCAGTACTTC. Its protein product is CASSKLAGVVEQYF.

This clonotype was picked up many times. The rearrangement links TRBV6-1 to TRBJ1-3, with 7 bases identical to TRBD1. This CDR3 is 16 amino acids long. Germline CDR1 MNHNS, CDR2 SASEGT. V trimming: 5 bases; J trimming: 0 bases; junction bases outside the gene matches: 7. The CDR3 coding sequence is TGTGCCAGCAGTCCGGGGACAGTTAGCTCTGGAAACACCATATATTTT. It translates to CASSPGTVSSGNTIYF.

As concerns this clonotype: Since a much larger clone is just one base distant, this may be a read error. The chain is built from TRBV11-2 and TRBJ2-7, with D possibly being TRBD2 (7 bases). V lost 5 bases, J lost 7 bases, and 18 bases lay in between. The CDR3 totals 14 residues. CDR1 and CDR2 from the germline V gene are SGHAT and FQNNGV. CDR3 residues: CASSPRGGRGEQYF. The CDR3 DNA reads TGTGCCAGCAGCCCTAGGGGGGGGAGGGGTGAGCAGTACTTC. Full variable domain (missing parts from reference TRBV11-2 and TRBJ2-7): EAGVAQSPRYKIIEKRQSVAFWCNPISGHATLYWYQQILGQGPKLLIQFQNNGVVDDSQLPKDRFSAERLKGVDSTLKIQPAKLEDSAVYLCASSPRGGRGEQYFGPGTRLTVT.